This record covers a single T cell receptor (beta chain). This sample is part of a study of T-cell memory formation after mild COVID-19. From the 5' RACE reads, TCRdb called clonotypes with MiXCR, one entry per CDR3 protein. Of about 190,000 distinct CDR3 sequences in the sample, 15% to 20% were seen once. Trimming pared 7 bases from V and 2 bases from J, leaving 18 bases between. The CDR3 runs to 16 residues. Sequencing was done on a sample of PBMCs or a T cell subset sorted from them (not recorded which). The chain recombines TRBV12-3 or TRBV12-4 with TRBJ2-1; D may be TRBD2 (6 bases). The source is an adult woman who had mild COVID-19 (a few samples of this study predate the infection). Cell type and time point are not known. CDR3 sequence: CASTFLRGRAYNEQFF. The CDR3, as DNA: TGTGCCAGCACCTTCCTTCGGGGGAGAGCCTACAATGAGCAGTTCTTC.